These 3 T cell receptor beta chains were all obtained from the same sample, sequenced in a study of CD8+CD57+ T cells in acquired aplastic anemia (dated by TCRdb to the late 2010s). Instrument used: Illumina HiSeq 2000. Genomic DNA was used as template for profiling of TCR beta VDJ combinations and CDR3 sequences. In TCRdb, the public reads were trimmed at Q25 with fastp and aligned with MiXCR, with productive beta chains retained. Rows merge per CDR3 protein into single entries with the most common DNA and genes. The sample table shows 150,000 or so distinct CDR3 sequences, and about 48% are seen once. More than 30% of the sample is held by the ten biggest clonotypes. Flow cytometry had shown CD8+CD57+ cell expansion in the patients selected for sequencing. The specimen sequenced was sorted CD4+, CD8+, or CD8+CD57+ T cells (not recorded which) from PBMCs. The source is a human donor with aplastic anemia.

This clonotype showed up just a few times. The V and J genes are TRBV28 and TRBJ2-1; D call uncertain. Trimming took 5 bases from V and 2 from J, leaving 10 bases between them. Germline lookup yields CDR1 MDHEN and CDR2 SYDVKM. The CDR3 length is 14 residues. CDR3 coding DNA: TGTGCCAGCAGTCCCCTTGGGACCTACAATGAGCAGTTCTTC. Protein: CASSPLGTYNEQFF.

This clonotype is a singleton in its sample. V and J are TRBV30 and TRBJ2-7; TRBD1 matches at 9 bases. J was trimmed by 3 bases and V by 5 bases; bases with no gene match: 2. This CDR3 comprises 12 residues. Germline V CDR1 and CDR2: GTSNPN, SVGIG (reference sequence). In DNA, the CDR3 is TGTGCCTGGGGACAGGGGATCTACGAGCAGTACTTC. Its translation is CAWGQGIYEQYF.

The chain links TRBV29-1 to TRBJ2-7, with D possibly being TRBD2 (5 bases). CDR1 SQVTM and CDR2 ANQGSEA come from the germline V gene. The V end was cut by 1 base, the J end by 2 bases, with 12 bases between. This CDR3 spans 14 amino acids. The DNA of the CDR3 is TGCAGCGTTGAAGGGACGAGGGCGCCCTACGAGCAGTACTTC. Residues: CSVEGTRAPYEQYF.